There are many counts of the clone carrying this T cell receptor (beta chain). Its antigen is unknown. Hyperthyroidism of Graves' type that showed no ophthalmopathy progression within 18 months was stable. Hyperthyroidism was newly diagnosed in patients aged 18 to 65 (duration under 2 months). Researchers amplified the TCR beta CDR3 regions from RNA transcripts. With the HTBI primer set, the TCR CDR3 went through a first round of RT-PCR. MiXCR was run by TCRdb on the multiplex PCR reads, yielding one entry per CDR3 protein. The sample has some 440,000 distinct CDR3 sequences, around a sixth seen once. Germline-derived CDR1 and CDR2 are SEHNR and FQNEAQ (reference sequence). V lost 5 bases, J lost 2 bases, and 18 bases lay in between. The CDR3 has 16 residues. This specimen belongs to a study of T cells in Graves' hyperthyroidism and ophthalmopathy. About the study: Peripheral blood collection took place at initial diagnosis, before any treatment. General study results and limits: Peripheral blood also featured most of the thyroid clonotypes expanded above 0.001.

The gene calls are TRBV7-9 and TRBJ2-5, with a possible D match to TRBD1 (6 bases). The origin of this receptor is a young woman with Graves' hyperthyroidism. Sequenced: blood. In DNA, the CDR3 is TGTGCCAGCAGCCCTACGCGACTGACAGGACAAGAGACCCAGTACTTC. Encoded protein: CASSPTRLTGQETQYF.